This is a list of T cell receptor beta chains from one sample in a study of blood T cells in healthy people across ages. TCRdb ran MiXCR on the 5' RACE reads and lists one entry per CDR3 protein. The sample has about 1.4 million distinct CDR3 sequences, approximately 59% seen once. Material: blood. The receptor set was obtained from a young man in good health. CDR3s include the opening cysteine and the closing phenylalanine or tryptophan.

j_call v_call cdr3_aa
TRBJ2-7 TRBV4-1 CASSQEGAGPEQYF
TRBJ2-5 TRBV10-3 CAISRFGETQYF
TRBJ1-2 TRBV20-1 CSARDGGFGYTF
TRBJ1-1 TRBV7-2 CASSLGSMLNTEAFF
TRBJ2-3 TRBV6-6 CASSYTVQDTDTQYF
TRBJ1-5 TRBV10-3 CAISNQDRAGGPQHF
TRBJ1-2 TRBV9 CASSSQPSNYGYTF
TRBJ1-2 TRBV6-5 CTISDRDGYTF
TRBJ2-7 TRBV5-1 CASSLEVAGGSYEQYF
TRBJ2-1 TRBV4-2 CASSQEGTHGDEQFF
TRBJ2-7 TRBV29-1 CSVRGLAGGYNEQYF